Sequencing of this T cell receptor beta chain was carried out in a study of control samples from healthy donors and cancer patients. Clones were read by immunoSEQ multiplex PCR, and TCRdb kept only the in-frame ones, dropping some. The sample records 150,000 to 200,000 clones, roughly 95% being singletons. Germline assignment: CDR1 MRHNA and CDR2 SNTAGT. V lost 2 bases and J 3 bases, leaving 13 bases between the germline ends. This CDR3 contains 15 residues. The V and J genes are TRBV6-4 and TRBJ1-2; D gene uncertain. Source material: blood. The clonotype was recovered from a woman in her twenties or thirties in good health. The DNA of the CDR3 is TGTGCCAGCAGTGACCCCAGCCCCGGATACTATGGCTACACCTTC. Amino acids: CASSDPSPGYYGYTF.